The 28 T cell receptor beta chains below all came from one sample that was sequenced in a study of T cell responses to AZD1222 COVID-19 vaccine. The assay was immunoSEQ multiplex PCR, and TCRdb's table has in-frame clones only and misses some. The data hold 85,000 to 120,000 clones, with more than 85% observed a single time. The sequenced sample was peripheral blood, obtained on day 0 of AZD1222 vaccination. Receptors originate from an adult in good health.

CDR3 sequence (DNA): TGCGCCAGCAGCTCAGCCGGGACAGCGGGGGGAGAAGCTTTCTTT. It specifies CASSSAGTAGGEAFF. The V gene is TRBV5-1, the J gene TRBJ1-1, with 7 bases that match TRBD1. Germline CDR1 SGHRS, CDR2 YFSETQ. The CDR3 totals 15 residues. J lost 8 bases, V lost 3 bases, and 13 bases had no gene match.

This clone has only a few counts. This sequence joins TRBV3-1 (or the pseudogene TRBV3-2) and TRBJ2-5; perhaps TRBD2 as D (5 bases). V was cut by 1 base and J by 5 bases, with 5 bases left in between. This CDR3 is built from 12 residues. In germline, CDR1 is LGHDT, CDR2 YNNKEL (reference sequence). DNA of the CDR3: TGTGCCAGCAGCCAAGGAGGGGAGACCCAGTACTTC. Translation: CASSQGGETQYF.

The rearrangement links TRBV30 to TRBJ2-5; D is perhaps TRBD2 (6 bases). The CDR3 loop spans 12 amino acids. Trimming shortened V by 2 bases and J by 5 bases, and 9 bases separated the two germline ends. Germline V gene sequence: CDR1 GTSNPN, CDR2 SVGIG (reference sequence). The CDR3, as DNA: TGTGCCTGGAGTTATAGCGGTGAGACCCAGTACTTC. This sequence encodes CAWSYSGETQYF. The variable domain in full, with the rest retrieved from reference TRBV30 and TRBJ2-5, is SQTIHQWPATLVQPVGSPLSLECTVEGTSNPNLYWYRQAAGRGLQLLFYSVGIGQISSEVPQNLSASRPQDRQFILSSKKLLLSDSGFYLCAWSYSGETQYFGPGTRLLVL.

A remark on this clone: The identical CDR3 is also encoded by other nucleotide sequences in the sample. The chain recombines TRBV5-1 with TRBJ1-3, with D perhaps TRBD1 (6 bases). V lost 0 bases and J lost 2, with 6 bases in between. Germline CDR1 and CDR2: SGHRS and YFSETQ. CDR3 length equals 14 residues. CDR3 in amino acids: CASSLGDTGNTIYF. CDR3 sequence (DNA): TGCGCCAGCAGCTTGGGGGACACTGGAAACACCATATATTTT.

This clone was counted a single time. The chain links TRBV7-3 to TRBJ2-1; D is uncertain. V shed 8 bases and J shed 7 bases, with 9 bases lying between them. The CDR3 is 11 residues long. The V gene's germline CDR1 is SGHTA and CDR2 FQGTGA. The CDR3 DNA reads as TGTGCCAGCGGCGACGGTAATGAGCAGTTCTTC. It is translated as CASGDGNEQFF.

The chain uses TRBV6-6 and TRBJ1-6; D is possibly TRBD1 (5 bases). This CDR3 has 16 residues. Looked up from germline, CDR1 is MNHNY and CDR2 is SVGAGI (reference sequence). Deletions cut 6 bases from V and 4 bases from J, with 16 bases between. DNA for the CDR3: TGTGCCAGCAGCCCACTCGGGGACTTATATAATTCACCCCTCCACTTT. Its translation: CASSPLGDLYNSPLHF.

The V call is TRBV28, the J call TRBJ2-5, with D unclear. The germline V gene has CDR1 MDHEN and CDR2 SYDVKM. The CDR3 has 14 residues. Trimming shortened V by 6 bases and J by 5 bases, and 16 bases separated the two germline ends. The CDR3 is CASSHGVGPETQYF. In nucleotides, the CDR3 is TGTGCCAGCAGCCACGGTGTAGGGCCTGAGACCCAGTACTTC.

The rearrangement uses TRBV20-1 and TRBJ2-3, with 8 positions matching TRBD2. Trimming removed 3 bases from V and 2 bases from J; junction bases left unmatched: 7. The CDR3 is 15 amino acids. Germline V lookup: CDR1 DFQATT, CDR2 SNEGSKA (reference sequence). The DNA for the CDR3 is TGCAGTGCTAGTCTCGCTAGCGGGTACACAGATACGCAGTATTTT. It yields the protein CSASLASGYTDTQYF.

The chain uses TRBV9 and TRBJ2-7; D is undetermined. CDR1 SGDLS and CDR2 YYNGEE come from the germline V gene. The CDR3 loop spans 14 amino acids. Trimming stripped 1 base from V and 0 bases from J, with 8 bases between. This CDR3 is CASSVQANSYEQYF. CDR3 DNA: TGTGCCAGCAGCGTACAGGCTAACTCCTACGAGCAGTACTTC. Full variable domain (remainder filled in from reference TRBV9 and TRBJ2-7): DSGVTQTPKHLITATGQRVTLRCSPRSGDLSVYWYQQSLDQGLQFLIQYYNGEERAKGNILERFSAQQFPDLHSELNLSSLELGDSALYFCASSVQANSYEQYFGPGTRLTVT.

The J gene is TRBJ1-2, the V gene TRBV7-2; a possible D gene is TRBD1 (6 bases). Germline-derived CDR1 and CDR2 are SGHTA and FQGNSA. V shed 0 bases and J shed 4 bases, with 15 bases lying between them. The length of the CDR3 is 16 residues. The DNA for the CDR3 is TGTGCCAGCAGCTTAGCCGGTCAGGGGTTCAGCTATGGCTACACCTTC. This encodes CASSLAGQGFSYGYTF.

V and J are TRBV5-1 and TRBJ1-3, with a possible D match to TRBD1 (5 bases). Trimming left V 0 bases short and J 0 bases short, with 7 bases between. Germline CDR1 reads SGHRS; CDR2 reads YFSETQ. The CDR3 spans 15 residues. CDR3 in DNA: TGCGCCAGCAGCTTGGAAGGGGACTCTGGAAACACCATATATTTT. Its protein is CASSLEGDSGNTIYF.

V usage is TRBV19 and J usage is TRBJ1-5; D not certain. Germline-derived CDR1 and CDR2 are LNHDA and SQIVND (reference sequence). V was clipped by 0 bases and J by 5 bases, with 20 bases between them. The CDR3 consists of 18 residues. CDR3 protein: CASSIDLFRGEFDQPQHF. CDR3 bases: TGTGCCAGTAGTATAGATCTTTTCCGTGGGGAGTTCGATCAGCCCCAGCATTTT.

The rearrangement links TRBV28 to TRBJ1-5; D not resolved. V gave up 5 bases and J gave up 2 bases, with 10 bases separating them. This CDR3 spans 14 amino acids. CDR1 and CDR2 (germline): MDHEN, SYDVKM. The CDR3 DNA follows: TGTGCCAGCAGTGACTCCCGCGGCAATCAGCCCCAGCATTTT. Protein: CASSDSRGNQPQHF.

This chain connects TRBV15 to TRBJ1-1; weak D call: TRBD1 (5 bases). The CDR3 is 14 residues long. V was shortened by 8 bases and J by 3 bases, with 16 bases between the two germline ends. Germline lookup yields CDR1 LNHNV and CDR2 YYDKDF (reference sequence). CDR3 region: CATEDGGRDTEAFF. CDR3 bases: TGTGCCACCGAAGACGGGGGACGGGACACTGAAGCTTTCTTT.

This clone was seen a handful of times. The chain carries TRBV6-5 and TRBJ1-1; no firm D call. This CDR3 spans 15 amino acids. CDR1 is MNHEY, CDR2 SVGAGI, per germline. V was shortened by 5 bases and J by 1 base, with 14 bases between the two germline ends. CDR3 in DNA: TGTGCCAGCAGTCACCCTAGGACGGGGAACACTGAAGCTTTCTTT. Translating it yields CASSHPRTGNTEAFF.

The V gene is TRBV6-5, the J gene TRBJ2-5, with 9 bases lining up with TRBD1. J lost 4 bases, V lost 8 bases, and 8 bases had no gene match. The CDR3 loop spans 14 amino acids. CDR1 is MNHEY and CDR2 is SVGAGI in the germline V gene. CDR3 coding DNA: TGTGCCAGCGGGGACAGGGCGTTTCGAGAGACCCAGTACTTC. Encoded protein: CASGDRAFRETQYF.

V gene TRBV10-3 combines with J gene TRBJ2-7; unclear D gene. The CDR3 has 16 amino acids. Trimming shortened V by 1 base and J by 3 bases, and 16 bases separated the two germline ends. Germline V CDR1 and CDR2: ENHRY, SYGVKD. CDR3 amino acids: CAISELGQPQSYEQYF. In DNA, the CDR3 is TGTGCCATCAGTGAGTTGGGCCAGCCTCAAAGCTACGAGCAGTACTTC.

The J gene is TRBJ2-7, the V gene TRBV5-1, with a possible D match to TRBD2 (6 bases). This CDR3 comprises 14 residues. CDR1 is SGHRS, CDR2 YFSETQ, per germline. V lost 4 bases and J lost 6, with 17 bases in between. The CDR3 protein is CASSQTGASGEQYF. The CDR3 region has the DNA TGCGCCAGCAGCCAGACGGGAGCATCTGGCGAGCAGTACTTC.

The rearrangement uses TRBV5-1 and TRBJ2-2, with D uncertain. The CDR3 consists of 15 residues. V was trimmed by 0 bases and J by 5 bases, leaving 11 bases between them. The V gene's germline CDR1 is SGHRS and CDR2 YFSETQ. In DNA form, the CDR3 reads TGCGCCAGCAGCTTGGCCAGGAAAAATACCGGGGAGCTGTTTTTT. Translated, it gives CASSLARKNTGELFF.

The rearrangement joins TRBV6-2 or TRBV6-3 to TRBJ1-5; no clear D gene. The CDR3 contains 12 residues. The ends were cut back, 5 bases at V and 11 bases at J, with 13 bases in the middle. Germline V gene data show CDR1 as MNHEY and CDR2 as SVGEGT. The CDR3: CASSNAGVAQHF. CDR3 sequence (DNA): TGTGCCAGCAGTAACGCTGGTGTAGCCCAGCATTTT.

The J gene is TRBJ2-1, the V gene TRBV7-9; 7 nucleotides agree with TRBD1. The CDR3 has 14 amino acids. The V segment lost 5 bases and the J segment 7 bases; nucleotides outside the gene matches: 8. Germline V gives CDR1 SEHNR, CDR2 FQNEAQ (reference sequence). The DNA of the CDR3 is TGTGCCAGCAGCCCCTCGGGACAGCAAAATGAGCAGTTCTTC. It is translated as CASSPSGQQNEQFF.

This clone has just one count. The rearrangement joins TRBV6-2 or TRBV6-3 to TRBJ1-4, with unresolved D. Germline CDR1 reads MNHEY; CDR2 reads SVGEGT. Trimming left V 0 bases short and J 10 bases short, with 12 bases between. CDR3 length equals 14 residues. Here the CDR3 DNA reads TGTGCCAGCAGTTACTCGGACGGCGGTACAAAACTGTTTTTT. This gives the protein CASSYSDGGTKLFF.

This clone is medium-sized. Other nucleotide sequences in the sample specify the same CDR3. V usage is TRBV27 and J usage is TRBJ1-2; TRBD1 might be the D (5 bases). CDR1 and CDR2 (germline): MNHEY, SMNVEV (reference sequence). V dropped 5 bases and J dropped 2 bases, with 9 bases sitting between them. The CDR3 extends over 13 amino acids. The CDR3 DNA is TGTGCCAGCAGTCCCGAGGGGAACTATGGCTACACCTTC. Protein product: CASSPEGNYGYTF.

As to this clone: Other DNA sequences within the sample encode an identical CDR3. This chain joins TRBV4-3 and TRBJ1-4; D remains unclear. CDR3 length: 13 amino acids. With 2 bases removed from V and 7 bases from J, the gap between germline ends came to 8 bases. Germline V gene sequence: CDR1 LGHNA, CDR2 YSLEER. The CDR3 sequence is CASSQRTGEKLFF. CDR3 in DNA: TGCGCCAGCAGCCAAAGGACTGGTGAAAAACTGTTTTTT.

The chain couples TRBV30 to TRBJ1-3; 9 bases map to TRBD1. Germline loops: CDR1 GTSNPN, CDR2 SVGIG (reference sequence). The CDR3 spans 19 residues. Losses at the gene ends were 0 bases for V and 4 bases for J; bases not matched to a gene: 16. DNA for the CDR3: TGTGCCTGGAGTGTCCGAGGACAGGGGCCGTTACTTCCAGGAAACACCATATATTTT. Its protein is CAWSVRGQGPLLPGNTIYF.

J is TRBJ2-7 and V is TRBV7-2; no reliable D call. The CDR3 consists of 16 residues. Germline V gene data show CDR1 as SGHTA and CDR2 as FQGNSA. V lost 1 base and J lost 0, with 13 bases in between. This CDR3 is CASSLVGGALSYEQYF. DNA for the CDR3: TGTGCCAGCAGCTTAGTTGGCGGCGCGCTCTCCTACGAGCAGTACTTC.

The chain combines TRBV7-9 with TRBJ1-2; 7 bases fit TRBD1. The V gene's germline CDR1 is SEHNR and CDR2 FQNEAQ (reference sequence). V shed 3 bases, J shed 8 bases, and the junction held 6 bases outside the gene matches. The CDR3 spans 13 residues. The DNA of the CDR3 is TGTGCCAGCAGCTTCCGGGACAGTGTCGGCTACACCTTC. Amino acid sequence: CASSFRDSVGYTF.

The chain joins TRBV28 to TRBJ2-1; D not resolved. This CDR3 contains 16 residues. Germline V lookup: CDR1 MDHEN, CDR2 SYDVKM. Between the trimmed V and J ends, which lost 7 bases and 2 bases, there was a span of 18 bases. The CDR3 sequence is CASTLTPAGAYNEQFF. In nucleotides, the CDR3 is TGTGCCAGCACCTTAACCCCGGCAGGCGCCTACAATGAGCAGTTCTTC.